This is a list of T cell receptor beta chains from one sample in a study of graft-versus-host responses after intestinal transplantation. These receptors lack a known antigen. Data came from immunoSEQ multiplex PCR; TCRdb stores just in-frame clones and leaves some out. The profile shows about 51,000 clones, about 89% of them singletons. Sample: unstimulated CD4+ T cells sorted from spleen or lymph node cells, taken before transplant. The receptors shown here come from a human donor who was the organ donor for an intestinal transplant. The CDR3 runs from the conserved cysteine through the conserved F or W. D genes are given only for firm matches. The listing skips clone size in some rows; elsewhere it reads once, few, many or a size class.

d_call: NA; j_call: TRBJ2-7; v_call: TRBV30; cdr3_length: 13; clone_size: NA; cdr3_nt: TGTGCCTGGAGTGTTAAGGGGGCGCGGGGGCAGTACTTC; cdr3_aa: CAWSVKGARGQYF
d_call: TRBD2; j_call: TRBJ2-7; v_call: TRBV5-4; cdr3_length: 17; clone_size: NA; cdr3_nt: TGTGCCAGCAGCGGGACTAGCGGGCTATTCCTCTCCTACGAGCAGTACTTC; cdr3_aa: CASSGTSGLFLSYEQYF
d_call: TRBD1; j_call: TRBJ1-2; v_call: TRBV2; cdr3_length: 14; clone_size: NA; cdr3_nt: TGTGCCAGCAGTGAACAGGGGGCTAACTATGGCTACACCTTC; cdr3_aa: CASSEQGANYGYTF
d_call: NA; j_call: TRBJ2-7; v_call: TRBV29-1; cdr3_length: 16; clone_size: NA; cdr3_nt: TGCAGCGTTGAAGACCGCACCGGGACAAGCTCCTACGAGCAGTACTTC; cdr3_aa: CSVEDRTGTSSYEQYF
d_call: NA; j_call: TRBJ1-2; v_call: TRBV30; cdr3_length: 13; clone_size: NA; cdr3_nt: TGTGCCTGGTCCATGCAAGCCCTCTATGGCTACACCTTC; cdr3_aa: CAWSMQALYGYTF
d_call: TRBD1; j_call: TRBJ1-3; v_call: TRBV19; cdr3_length: 17; clone_size: NA; cdr3_nt: TGTGCCAGTAGTGCCCTTAACAGGGGCTTCTCTGGAAACACCATATATTTT; cdr3_aa: CASSALNRGFSGNTIYF
d_call: TRBD1; j_call: TRBJ1-2; v_call: TRBV4-3; cdr3_length: 15; clone_size: NA; cdr3_nt: TGCGCCAGCAGCCAGGAGACAGGGGTGGGCTATGGCTACACCTTC; cdr3_aa: CASSQETGVGYGYTF
d_call: NA; j_call: TRBJ2-1; v_call: TRBV5-1; cdr3_length: 15; clone_size: NA; cdr3_nt: TGCGCCAGCAGTTTGGAGGTGGTGAGGCACAATGAGCAGTTCTTC; cdr3_aa: CASSLEVVRHNEQFF
d_call: TRBD1; j_call: TRBJ1-5; v_call: TRBV2; cdr3_length: 15; clone_size: few; cdr3_nt: TGTGCCAGCAGTAAGGGACAGTATAGCAATCAGCCCCAGCATTTT; cdr3_aa: CASSKGQYSNQPQHF
d_call: TRBD2; j_call: TRBJ2-3; v_call: TRBV25-1; cdr3_length: 15; clone_size: NA; cdr3_nt: TGTGCCAGCAGTGGGGGACTAGCGGGTTCAGATACGCAGTATTTT; cdr3_aa: CASSGGLAGSDTQYF
d_call: NA; j_call: TRBJ1-5; v_call: TRBV6-1; cdr3_length: 15; clone_size: NA; cdr3_nt: TGTGCCAGCAGTTTAAGGAGGGAGATTGATCAGCCCCAGCATTTT; cdr3_aa: CASSLRREIDQPQHF
d_call: TRBD1; j_call: TRBJ2-1; v_call: TRBV19; cdr3_length: 15; clone_size: NA; cdr3_nt: TGTGCCAGTATTATCGGGACAGGAGGTATCAATGAGCAGTTCTTC; cdr3_aa: CASIIGTGGINEQFF
d_call: TRBD1; j_call: TRBJ2-7; v_call: TRBV28; cdr3_length: 15; clone_size: NA; cdr3_nt: TGTGCCAGCAGTTGGGGGGGGACAGGGGCCTACGAGCAGTACTTC; cdr3_aa: CASSWGGTGAYEQYF
d_call: NA; j_call: TRBJ1-4; v_call: TRBV6-1; cdr3_length: 13; clone_size: NA; cdr3_nt: TGTGCCAGCAGAAGGGGACTTAATGAAAAACTGTTTTTT; cdr3_aa: CASRRGLNEKLFF
d_call: TRBD2; j_call: TRBJ2-3; v_call: TRBV18; cdr3_length: 15; clone_size: NA; cdr3_nt: TGTGCCAGCTCACCCAGCCGGGAGGGCCCAGATACGCAGTATTTT; cdr3_aa: CASSPSREGPDTQYF
d_call: TRBD2; j_call: TRBJ2-7; v_call: TRBV6-1; cdr3_length: 16; clone_size: NA; cdr3_nt: TGTGCCAGCAGTGAACCGGGACTAGCGGGAGCTAACGAGCAGTACTTC; cdr3_aa: CASSEPGLAGANEQYF
d_call: NA; j_call: TRBJ2-7; v_call: TRBV4-3; cdr3_length: 15; clone_size: NA; cdr3_nt: TGCGCCAGCAGCCGCCGGGACTCCAATGACTACGAGCAGTACTTC; cdr3_aa: CASSRRDSNDYEQYF
d_call: NA; j_call: TRBJ1-1; v_call: TRBV19; cdr3_length: 15; clone_size: once; cdr3_nt: TGTGCCAGTAGTATACAGGGAAGATTGGGCACTGAAGCTTTCTTT; cdr3_aa: CASSIQGRLGTEAFF
d_call: TRBD2; j_call: TRBJ2-7; v_call: TRBV5-1; cdr3_length: 16; clone_size: NA; cdr3_nt: TGCGCCAGCAGCTTGGTCGCTAGCGGGGCAGGGTACGAGCAGTACTTC; cdr3_aa: CASSLVASGAGYEQYF
d_call: TRBD1; j_call: TRBJ2-7; v_call: TRBV29-1; cdr3_length: 14; clone_size: NA; cdr3_nt: TGCAGCGTTGCTCCAGGGGGCTCACGCTACGAGCAGTACTTC; cdr3_aa: CSVAPGGSRYEQYF
d_call: TRBD2; j_call: TRBJ2-7; v_call: TRBV11-3; cdr3_length: 14; clone_size: NA; cdr3_nt: TGTGCCAGCAGCTGGACTAGCGGGGGGAACGAGCAGTACTTC; cdr3_aa: CASSWTSGGNEQYF
d_call: TRBD2; j_call: TRBJ2-1; v_call: TRBV18; cdr3_length: 15; clone_size: NA; cdr3_nt: TGTGCCAGCTCACCCGGACTAGCGGAAATTAATGAGCAGTTCTTC; cdr3_aa: CASSPGLAEINEQFF
d_call: TRBD1; j_call: TRBJ2-3; v_call: TRBV27; cdr3_length: 16; clone_size: NA; cdr3_nt: TGTGCCAGCAGTTCTCCGGGACAGCAAAGCACAGATACGCAGTATTTT; cdr3_aa: CASSSPGQQSTDTQYF
d_call: NA; j_call: TRBJ1-4; v_call: TRBV5-5; cdr3_length: 17; clone_size: NA; cdr3_nt: TGTGCCAGCAGAACACTACCCCACGAGGGTCGGAATGAAAAACTGTTTTTT; cdr3_aa: CASRTLPHEGRNEKLFF
d_call: TRBD1; j_call: TRBJ1-1; v_call: TRBV6-1; cdr3_length: 18; clone_size: NA; cdr3_nt: TGTGCCAGCAGTGAAGCACGATTGACAGGGGTGGGTGACACTGAAGCTTTCTTT; cdr3_aa: CASSEARLTGVGDTEAFF
d_call: TRBD2; j_call: TRBJ2-7; v_call: TRBV9; cdr3_length: 16; clone_size: NA; cdr3_nt: TGTGCCAGCAGCGTAAAAGCCCGCGGGAGCTCCTACGAGCAGTACTTC; cdr3_aa: CASSVKARGSSYEQYF
d_call: NA; j_call: TRBJ2-1; v_call: TRBV6-4; cdr3_length: 15; clone_size: NA; cdr3_nt: TGTGCCAGCAGTGACTCGGGACAAGACTACAATGAGCAGTTCTTC; cdr3_aa: CASSDSGQDYNEQFF
d_call: NA; j_call: TRBJ2-3; v_call: TRBV7-2; cdr3_length: 14; clone_size: NA; cdr3_nt: TGTGCCAGCAGCTTTACTCAGGCGGGGGATACGCAGTATTTT; cdr3_aa: CASSFTQAGDTQYF
d_call: TRBD1; j_call: TRBJ2-1; v_call: TRBV9; cdr3_length: 13; clone_size: NA; cdr3_nt: TGTGCCAGCAGCGTCACAGGGGGAGATGAGCAGTTCTTC; cdr3_aa: CASSVTGGDEQFF
d_call: NA; j_call: TRBJ2-7; v_call: TRBV28; cdr3_length: 13; clone_size: NA; cdr3_nt: TGTGCCAGCAGTTTCGGTACCCGGGACGAGCAGTACTTC; cdr3_aa: CASSFGTRDEQYF
d_call: TRBD1; j_call: TRBJ2-2; v_call: TRBV11-3; cdr3_length: 14; clone_size: NA; cdr3_nt: TGTGCCAGCAGCCTACAGGGGGCAACCGGGGAGCTGTTTTTT; cdr3_aa: CASSLQGATGELFF
d_call: NA; j_call: TRBJ1-2; v_call: TRBV29-1; cdr3_length: 13; clone_size: once; cdr3_nt: TGCAGCGTCTCGGGACATTCTAACTATGGCTACACCTTC; cdr3_aa: CSVSGHSNYGYTF
d_call: NA; j_call: TRBJ1-1; v_call: TRBV19; cdr3_length: 13; clone_size: NA; cdr3_nt: TGTGCCAGTAGTACCTCAGGGTACGCTGAAGCTTTCTTT; cdr3_aa: CASSTSGYAEAFF
d_call: NA; j_call: TRBJ2-7; v_call: TRBV9; cdr3_length: 13; clone_size: NA; cdr3_nt: TGTGCCAGCAGCCCAGGGAGGATCTACGAGCAGTACTTC; cdr3_aa: CASSPGRIYEQYF
d_call: TRBD1; j_call: TRBJ1-2; v_call: TRBV18; cdr3_length: 14; clone_size: NA; cdr3_nt: TGTGCCAGCTCACCGGGACAGGGGGACTATGGCTACACCTTC; cdr3_aa: CASSPGQGDYGYTF
d_call: NA; j_call: TRBJ1-1; v_call: TRBV5-6; cdr3_length: 16; clone_size: NA; cdr3_nt: TGTGCCAGCAGCTTGGAATGGGCCAGGTTGAACACTGAAGCTTTCTTT; cdr3_aa: CASSLEWARLNTEAFF
d_call: NA; j_call: TRBJ2-1; v_call: TRBV7-9; cdr3_length: 15; clone_size: NA; cdr3_nt: TGTGCCAGCAGCTTAGGGAGGGGTCAATACAATGAGCAGTTCTTC; cdr3_aa: CASSLGRGQYNEQFF
d_call: NA; j_call: TRBJ2-7; v_call: TRBV2; cdr3_length: 13; clone_size: NA; cdr3_nt: TGTGCCAGTACGGACAGCCCAACCTACGAGCAGTACTTC; cdr3_aa: CASTDSPTYEQYF
d_call: TRBD2; j_call: TRBJ2-7; v_call: TRBV11-1; cdr3_length: 14; clone_size: NA; cdr3_nt: TGTGCCAGCAGCCACGGGACTAGCGGCTACGAGCAGTACTTC; cdr3_aa: CASSHGTSGYEQYF
d_call: NA; j_call: TRBJ1-4; v_call: TRBV19; cdr3_length: 15; clone_size: few; cdr3_nt: TGTGCCAGTAGTATTAGTTCCCGGAGAGATGTAAAACTGTTTTTT; cdr3_aa: CASSISSRRDVKLFF
d_call: TRBD2; j_call: TRBJ2-1; v_call: TRBV28; cdr3_length: 13; clone_size: NA; cdr3_nt: TGTGCCAGCACCGGGACTAGGAACAATGAGCAGTTCTTC; cdr3_aa: CASTGTRNNEQFF
d_call: TRBD1; j_call: TRBJ2-1; v_call: TRBV29-1; cdr3_length: 13; clone_size: NA; cdr3_nt: TGCAGCGGAGGAAGGGGGCGCGTGGATGAGCAGTTCTTC; cdr3_aa: CSGGRGRVDEQFF
d_call: NA; j_call: TRBJ1-1; v_call: TRBV7-3; cdr3_length: 13; clone_size: NA; cdr3_nt: TGTGCCAGCAGCTTAGGACAGAACACTGAAGCTTTCTTT; cdr3_aa: CASSLGQNTEAFF
d_call: NA; j_call: TRBJ1-1; v_call: TRBV7-2; cdr3_length: 15; clone_size: NA; cdr3_nt: TGTGCCAGCAGCTGGACAGCCGGCCAGGGCACTGAAGCTTTCTTT; cdr3_aa: CASSWTAGQGTEAFF
d_call: TRBD1; j_call: TRBJ2-5; v_call: TRBV5-4; cdr3_length: 15; clone_size: NA; cdr3_nt: TGTGCCAGCAGCGCCGGACAGGGGGGTGTGGAGACCCAGTACTTC; cdr3_aa: CASSAGQGGVETQYF
d_call: NA; j_call: TRBJ1-2; v_call: TRBV6-1; cdr3_length: 15; clone_size: NA; cdr3_nt: TGTGCCAGCAGTGAGCCTCCCCAGGGTTCCTATGGCTACACCTTC; cdr3_aa: CASSEPPQGSYGYTF
d_call: TRBD1; j_call: TRBJ2-7; v_call: TRBV4-2; cdr3_length: 15; clone_size: NA; cdr3_nt: TGTGCCAGCAGCCCCCGGGACAGGGGATCTGAAGAGCAGTACTTC; cdr3_aa: CASSPRDRGSEEQYF
d_call: TRBD2; j_call: TRBJ2-5; v_call: TRBV4-1; cdr3_length: 19; clone_size: NA; cdr3_nt: TGCGCCAGCAGCCCCTGGCCCGAGGGGGCTAGCGGGGCAGAAGAGACCCAGTACTTC; cdr3_aa: CASSPWPEGASGAEETQYF
d_call: NA; j_call: TRBJ1-4; v_call: TRBV6-6; cdr3_length: 14; clone_size: NA; cdr3_nt: TGTGCCAGCAGTTACTCGGGGGGGTATGAAAAACTGTTTTTT; cdr3_aa: CASSYSGGYEKLFF
d_call: NA; j_call: TRBJ2-7; v_call: TRBV6-6; cdr3_length: 14; clone_size: NA; cdr3_nt: TGTGCCAGCAGGGGCCTACTAGGAGATTACGAGCAGTACTTC; cdr3_aa: CASRGLLGDYEQYF
d_call: NA; j_call: TRBJ1-1; v_call: TRBV15; cdr3_length: 12; clone_size: NA; cdr3_nt: TGTGCCACCAGCAAGGCAGGGGCTGAAGCTTTCTTT; cdr3_aa: CATSKAGAEAFF
d_call: NA; j_call: TRBJ2-2; v_call: TRBV6-6; cdr3_length: 16; clone_size: NA; cdr3_nt: TGTGCCAGCAGTCGTTCGTCGGGGACAACCACCGGGGAGCTGTTTTTT; cdr3_aa: CASSRSSGTTTGELFF
d_call: NA; j_call: TRBJ1-2; v_call: TRBV21-1; cdr3_length: 14; clone_size: few; cdr3_nt: TGTGCCAGCAGAAGAAGACAGGGTGGATATGGCTACACCTTC; cdr3_aa: CASRRRQGGYGYTF
d_call: TRBD2; j_call: TRBJ2-1; v_call: TRBV5-1; cdr3_length: 14; clone_size: NA; cdr3_nt: TGCGCCAGCAGCCTAACGGGAGGCGTGAATGAGCAGTTCTTC; cdr3_aa: CASSLTGGVNEQFF
d_call: TRBD1; j_call: TRBJ2-5; v_call: TRBV25-1; cdr3_length: 15; clone_size: NA; cdr3_nt: TGTGCCAGCAGTGACTCCGGGACAGGGGCAGAGACCCAGTACTTC; cdr3_aa: CASSDSGTGAETQYF
d_call: NA; j_call: TRBJ2-1; v_call: TRBV12-5; cdr3_length: 14; clone_size: NA; cdr3_nt: TGTGCTAGTGGTTCCGGTAGTGCGGGAAACCATCCGTTCTTC; cdr3_aa: CASGSGSAGNHPFF
d_call: TRBD1; j_call: TRBJ2-2; v_call: TRBV9; cdr3_length: 15; clone_size: NA; cdr3_nt: TGTGCCAGCAGCGGCGGGACAGGGTACACCGGGGAGCTGTTTTTT; cdr3_aa: CASSGGTGYTGELFF